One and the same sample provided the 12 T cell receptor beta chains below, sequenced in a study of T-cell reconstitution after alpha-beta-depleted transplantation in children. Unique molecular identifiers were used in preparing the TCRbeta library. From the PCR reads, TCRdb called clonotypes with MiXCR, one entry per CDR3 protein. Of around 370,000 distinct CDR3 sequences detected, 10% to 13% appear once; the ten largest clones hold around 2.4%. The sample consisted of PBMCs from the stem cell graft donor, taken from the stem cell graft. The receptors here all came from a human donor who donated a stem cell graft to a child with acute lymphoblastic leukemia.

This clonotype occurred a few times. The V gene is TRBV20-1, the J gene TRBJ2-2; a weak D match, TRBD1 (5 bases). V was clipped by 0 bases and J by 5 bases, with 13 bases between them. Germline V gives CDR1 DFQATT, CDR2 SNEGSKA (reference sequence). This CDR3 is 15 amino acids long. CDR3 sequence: CSAREPGKGTGELFF. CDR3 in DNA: TGCAGTGCTAGAGAACCAGGGAAGGGAACCGGGGAGCTGTTTTTT.

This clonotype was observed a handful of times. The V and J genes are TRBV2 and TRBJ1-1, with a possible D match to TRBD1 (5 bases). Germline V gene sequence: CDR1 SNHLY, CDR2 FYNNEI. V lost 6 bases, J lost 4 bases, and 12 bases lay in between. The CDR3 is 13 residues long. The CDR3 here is CASSRTFVTEAFF. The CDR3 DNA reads TGTGCCAGCAGCCGGACATTTGTCACTGAAGCTTTCTTT.

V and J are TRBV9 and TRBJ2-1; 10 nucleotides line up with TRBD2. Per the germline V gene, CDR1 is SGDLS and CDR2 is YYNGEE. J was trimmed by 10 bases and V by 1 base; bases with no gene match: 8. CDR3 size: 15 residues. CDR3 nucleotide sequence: TGTGCCAGCAGCGTATCTAGCGGGAGAATTCCCGAGCAGTTCTTC. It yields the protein CASSVSSGRIPEQFF.

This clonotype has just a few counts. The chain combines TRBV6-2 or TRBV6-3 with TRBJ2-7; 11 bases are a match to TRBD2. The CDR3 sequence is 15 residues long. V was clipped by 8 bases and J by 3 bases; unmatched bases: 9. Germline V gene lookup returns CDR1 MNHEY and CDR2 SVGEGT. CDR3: CASGLTSGMSYEQYF. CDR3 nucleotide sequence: TGTGCCAGCGGCCTGACTAGCGGGATGAGCTACGAGCAGTACTTC.

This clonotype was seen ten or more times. Written as DNA, the CDR3 is TGTGCCAGCAGCTTGGATAGGGACGTAACCTACGAGCAGTACTTC. Its translation: CASSLDRDVTYEQYF. This chain joins TRBV5-5 and TRBJ2-7, with D perhaps being TRBD1 or TRBD2 (5 bases each). Germline values: CDR1 SGHKS, CDR2 YYEKEE (reference sequence). This CDR3 contains 15 residues. Trimming cost V 0 bases and J 2 bases, with 12 bases left between them.

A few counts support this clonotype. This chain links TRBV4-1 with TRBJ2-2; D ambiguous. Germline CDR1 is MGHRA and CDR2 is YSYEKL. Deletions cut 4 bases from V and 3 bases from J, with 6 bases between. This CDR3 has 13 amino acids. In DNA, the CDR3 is TGCGCCAGCAGCCCACAGTACACCGGGGAGCTGTTTTTT. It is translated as CASSPQYTGELFF.

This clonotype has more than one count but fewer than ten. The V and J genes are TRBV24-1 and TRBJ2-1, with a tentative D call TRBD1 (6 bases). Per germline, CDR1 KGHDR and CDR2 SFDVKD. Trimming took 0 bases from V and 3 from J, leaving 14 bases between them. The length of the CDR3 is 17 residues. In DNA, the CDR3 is TGTGCCACCAGTGATTTGCAAAACGTAGGGGGCTACAATGAGCAGTTCTTC. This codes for CATSDLQNVGGYNEQFF.

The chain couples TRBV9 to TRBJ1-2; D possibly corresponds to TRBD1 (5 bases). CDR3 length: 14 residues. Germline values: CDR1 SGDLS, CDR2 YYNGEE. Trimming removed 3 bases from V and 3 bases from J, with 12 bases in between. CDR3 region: CASSEGPLDYGYTF. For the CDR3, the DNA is TGTGCCAGCAGCGAGGGGCCCCTGGACTATGGCTACACCTTC.

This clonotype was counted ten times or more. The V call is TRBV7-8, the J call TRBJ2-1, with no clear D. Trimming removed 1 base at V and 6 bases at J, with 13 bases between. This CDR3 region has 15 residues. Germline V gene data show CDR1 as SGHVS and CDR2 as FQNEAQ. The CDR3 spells CASSLGRFRVNEQFF. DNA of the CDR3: TGTGCCAGCAGCTTAGGGCGGTTCCGGGTCAATGAGCAGTTCTTC.

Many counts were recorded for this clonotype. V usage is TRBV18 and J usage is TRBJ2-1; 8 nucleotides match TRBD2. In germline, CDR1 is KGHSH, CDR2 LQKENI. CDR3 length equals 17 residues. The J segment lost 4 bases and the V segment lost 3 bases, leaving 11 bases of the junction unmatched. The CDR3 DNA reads TGTGCCAGCTCACCGGCGATCGGACTAGCCCAATACAATGAGCAGTTCTTC. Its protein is CASSPAIGLAQYNEQFF.

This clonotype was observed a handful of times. The CDR3 loop reads CASSLSEDIYNYGYTF. The CDR3 bases are TGTGCCAGCAGTTTATCCGAGGACATTTATAACTATGGCTACACCTTC. V usage is TRBV27 and J usage is TRBJ1-2; D might be TRBD1 (5 bases). This CDR3 has 16 amino acids. Germline loops: CDR1 MNHEY, CDR2 SMNVEV (reference sequence). Trimming stripped 0 bases from V and 1 base from J, with 12 bases between.

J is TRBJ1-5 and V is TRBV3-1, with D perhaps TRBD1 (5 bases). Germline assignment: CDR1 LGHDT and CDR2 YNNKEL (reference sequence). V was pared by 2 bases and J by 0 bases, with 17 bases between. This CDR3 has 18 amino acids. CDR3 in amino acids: CASSQSNQGEYSNQPQHF. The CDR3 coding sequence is TGTGCCAGCAGCCAATCCAATCAGGGCGAATATAGCAATCAGCCCCAGCATTTT.